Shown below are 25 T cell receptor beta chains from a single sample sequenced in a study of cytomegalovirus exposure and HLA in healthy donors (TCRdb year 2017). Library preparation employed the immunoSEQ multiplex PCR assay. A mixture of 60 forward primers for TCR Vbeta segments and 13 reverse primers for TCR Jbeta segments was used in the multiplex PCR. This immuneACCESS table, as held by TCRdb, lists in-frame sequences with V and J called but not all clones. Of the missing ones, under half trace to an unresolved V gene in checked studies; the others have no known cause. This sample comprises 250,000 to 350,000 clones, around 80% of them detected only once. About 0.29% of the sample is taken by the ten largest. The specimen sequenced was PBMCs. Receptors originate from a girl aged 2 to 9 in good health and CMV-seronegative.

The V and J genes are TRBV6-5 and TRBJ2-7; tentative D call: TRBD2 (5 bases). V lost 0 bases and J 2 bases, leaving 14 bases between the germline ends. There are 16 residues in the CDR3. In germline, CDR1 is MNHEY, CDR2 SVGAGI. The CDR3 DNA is TGTGCCAGCAGTTACTCGGTGGCGGGCCAGACCTACGAGCAGTACTTC. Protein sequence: CASSYSVAGQTYEQYF.

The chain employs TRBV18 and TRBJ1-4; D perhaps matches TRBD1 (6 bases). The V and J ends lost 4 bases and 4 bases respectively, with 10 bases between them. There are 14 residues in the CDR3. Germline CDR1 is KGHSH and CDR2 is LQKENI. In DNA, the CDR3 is TGTGCCAGCTCACAGGGACAAAATAATGAAAAACTGTTTTTT. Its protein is CASSQGQNNEKLFF.

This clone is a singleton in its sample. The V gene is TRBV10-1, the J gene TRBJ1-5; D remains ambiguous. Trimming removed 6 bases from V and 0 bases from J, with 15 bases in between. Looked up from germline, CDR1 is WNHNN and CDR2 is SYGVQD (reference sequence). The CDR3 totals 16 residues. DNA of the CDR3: TGCGCCAGCAGGGCTGACGTTAGCCATAGCAATCAGCCCCAGCATTTT. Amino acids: CASRADVSHSNQPQHF.

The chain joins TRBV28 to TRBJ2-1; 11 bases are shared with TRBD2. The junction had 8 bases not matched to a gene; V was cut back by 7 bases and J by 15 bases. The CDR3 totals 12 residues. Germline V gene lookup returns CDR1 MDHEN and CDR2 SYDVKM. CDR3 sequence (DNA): TGTGCCAGCAACCCTAGCGGGAGGACCCGGTTCTTC. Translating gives CASNPSGRTRFF.

For the CDR3, the DNA is TGTGCCAGCAGCTCCGGGACTTCGAACACCGGGGAGCTGTTTTTT. Translation gives CASSSGTSNTGELFF. The V call is TRBV5-4, the J call TRBJ2-2; D possibly corresponds to TRBD2 (6 bases). CDR1 SGHNT and CDR2 YYREEE come from the germline V gene (reference sequence). The CDR3 is 15 residues long. The V end was cut by 3 bases, the J end by 0 bases, with 9 bases between.

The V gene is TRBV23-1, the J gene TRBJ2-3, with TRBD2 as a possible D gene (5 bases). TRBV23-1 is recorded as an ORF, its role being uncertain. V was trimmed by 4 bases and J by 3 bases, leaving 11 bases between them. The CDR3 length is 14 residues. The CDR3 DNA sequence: TGCGCCAGCAGTCTCCCCCCGGGGACAGATACGCAGTATTTT. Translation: CASSLPPGTDTQYF.

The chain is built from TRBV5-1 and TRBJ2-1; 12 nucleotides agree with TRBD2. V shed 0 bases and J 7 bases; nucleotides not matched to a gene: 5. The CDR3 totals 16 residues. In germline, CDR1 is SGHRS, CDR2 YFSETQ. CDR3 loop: CASSLASGGAVNEQFF. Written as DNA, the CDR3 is TGCGCCAGCAGCTTGGCTAGCGGGGGGGCCGTAAATGAGCAGTTCTTC.

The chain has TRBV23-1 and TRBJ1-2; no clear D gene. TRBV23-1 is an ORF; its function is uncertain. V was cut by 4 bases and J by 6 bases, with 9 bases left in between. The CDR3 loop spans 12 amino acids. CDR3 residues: CASSRALDGYTF. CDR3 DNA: TGCGCCAGCAGTCGGGCTTTGGATGGCTACACCTTC.

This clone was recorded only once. The CDR3 loop is CAWQDRTGDEKLFF. The CDR3 DNA follows: TGTGCCTGGCAGGACAGGACAGGGGATGAAAAACTGTTTTTT. The chain employs TRBV30 and TRBJ1-4; 9 nucleotides line up with TRBD1. Germline trimming cut 5 bases from V and 6 bases from J; bases unmatched to any gene: 7. The CDR3 contains 14 residues. CDR1 is GTSNPN, CDR2 SVGIG, per germline (reference sequence).

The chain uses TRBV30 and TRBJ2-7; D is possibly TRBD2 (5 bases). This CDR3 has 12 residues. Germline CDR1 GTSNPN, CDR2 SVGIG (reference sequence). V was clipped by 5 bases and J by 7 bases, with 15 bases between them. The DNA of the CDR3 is TGTGCCTGGGGAGAACCGAGGGAGGAGCAGTACTTC. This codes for CAWGEPREEQYF.

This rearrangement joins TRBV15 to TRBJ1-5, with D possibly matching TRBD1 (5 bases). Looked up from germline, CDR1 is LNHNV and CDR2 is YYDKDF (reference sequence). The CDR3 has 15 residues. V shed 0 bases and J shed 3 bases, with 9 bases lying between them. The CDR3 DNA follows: TGTGCCACCAGCAGAGATAGGGGATTCAATCAGCCCCAGCATTTT. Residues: CATSRDRGFNQPQHF.

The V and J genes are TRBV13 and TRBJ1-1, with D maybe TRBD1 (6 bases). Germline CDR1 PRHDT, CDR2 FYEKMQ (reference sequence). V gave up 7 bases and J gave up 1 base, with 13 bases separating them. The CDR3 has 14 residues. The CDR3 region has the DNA TGTGCCAGCACCCGCACAGGGTGGAACACTGAAGCTTTCTTT. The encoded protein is CASTRTGWNTEAFF.

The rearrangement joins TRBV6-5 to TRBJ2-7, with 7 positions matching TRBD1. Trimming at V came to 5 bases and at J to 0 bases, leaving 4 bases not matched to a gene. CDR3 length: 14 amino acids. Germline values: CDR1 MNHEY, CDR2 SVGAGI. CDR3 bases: TGTGCCAGCAGTCAGGACAGGCTCTCCTACGAGCAGTACTTC. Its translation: CASSQDRLSYEQYF.

CDR3 DNA sequence: TGTGCCAGCAGCGTCCGGGGGGAAGAGACCCAGTACTTC. Translated, it gives CASSVRGEETQYF. This chain links TRBV9 with TRBJ2-5, with 7 bases identical to TRBD2. This CDR3 is 13 amino acids long. Germline CDR1 SGDLS, CDR2 YYNGEE. The junction had 1 base not matched to a gene; V was cut back by 2 bases and J by 3 bases.

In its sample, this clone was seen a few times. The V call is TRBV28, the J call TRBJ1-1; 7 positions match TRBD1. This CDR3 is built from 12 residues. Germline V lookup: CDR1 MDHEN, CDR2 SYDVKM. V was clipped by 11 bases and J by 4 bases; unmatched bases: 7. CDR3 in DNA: TGTGCCGCGGGAGGGGGCTTCACTGAAGCTTTCTTT. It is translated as CAAGGGFTEAFF.

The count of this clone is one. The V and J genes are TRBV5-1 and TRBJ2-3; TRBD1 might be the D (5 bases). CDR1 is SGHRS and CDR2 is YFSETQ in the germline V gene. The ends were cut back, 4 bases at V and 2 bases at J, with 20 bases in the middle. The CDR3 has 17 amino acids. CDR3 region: CASSRSPDRVYTDTQYF. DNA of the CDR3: TGCGCCAGCAGCCGTTCCCCTGACAGAGTCTACACAGATACGCAGTATTTT.

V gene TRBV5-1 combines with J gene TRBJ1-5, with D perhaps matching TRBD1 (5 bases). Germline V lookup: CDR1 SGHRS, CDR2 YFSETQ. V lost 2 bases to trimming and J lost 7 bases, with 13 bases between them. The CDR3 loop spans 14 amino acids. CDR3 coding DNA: TGCGCCAGCAGCTTAGGAGGGCAGGGACAGCCCCAGCATTTT. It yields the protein CASSLGGQGQPQHF.

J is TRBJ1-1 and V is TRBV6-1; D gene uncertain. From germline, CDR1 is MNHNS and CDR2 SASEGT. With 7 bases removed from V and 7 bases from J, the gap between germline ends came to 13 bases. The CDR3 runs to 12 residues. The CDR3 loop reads CASKGDPLEAFF. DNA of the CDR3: TGTGCCAGCAAGGGAGACCCTCTTGAAGCTTTCTTT.

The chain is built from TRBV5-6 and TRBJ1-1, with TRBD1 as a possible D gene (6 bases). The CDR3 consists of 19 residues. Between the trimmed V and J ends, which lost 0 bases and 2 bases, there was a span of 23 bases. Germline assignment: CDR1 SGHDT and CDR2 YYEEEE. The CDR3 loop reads CASSLVWPRTVQKNTEAFF. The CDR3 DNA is TGTGCCAGCAGCTTGGTTTGGCCCCGGACAGTTCAGAAAAACACTGAAGCTTTCTTT.

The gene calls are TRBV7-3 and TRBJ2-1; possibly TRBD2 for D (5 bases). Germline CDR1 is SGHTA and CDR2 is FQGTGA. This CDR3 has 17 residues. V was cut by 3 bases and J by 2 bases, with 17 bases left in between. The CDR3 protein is CASSLKRADLTYNEQFF. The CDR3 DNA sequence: TGTGCCAGCAGCTTGAAGCGAGCGGACCTTACCTACAATGAGCAGTTCTTC.

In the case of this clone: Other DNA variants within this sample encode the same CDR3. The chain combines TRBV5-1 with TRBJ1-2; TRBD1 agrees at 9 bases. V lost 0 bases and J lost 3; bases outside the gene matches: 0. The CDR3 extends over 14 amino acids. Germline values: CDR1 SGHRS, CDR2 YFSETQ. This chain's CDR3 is CASSLGDRDYGYTF. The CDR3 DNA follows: TGCGCCAGCAGCTTGGGGGACAGGGACTATGGCTACACCTTC.

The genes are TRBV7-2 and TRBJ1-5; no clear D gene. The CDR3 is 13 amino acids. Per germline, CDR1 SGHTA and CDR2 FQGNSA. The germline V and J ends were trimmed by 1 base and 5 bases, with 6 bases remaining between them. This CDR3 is CASSLVGYQPQHF. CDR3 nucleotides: TGTGCCAGCAGCTTAGTCGGGTATCAGCCCCAGCATTTT.

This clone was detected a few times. The CDR3 coding sequence is TGTGCCAGAAGCTTGGGACAGAGTATTCGGTCCTACAATGAGCAGTTCTTC. This translates into CARSLGQSIRSYNEQFF. This chain joins TRBV5-3 and TRBJ2-1, with D possibly matching TRBD1 (5 bases). TRBV5-3 is flagged as an ORF with uncertain function. Trimming removed 0 bases from V and 1 base from J, with 14 bases in between. This CDR3 has 17 residues.

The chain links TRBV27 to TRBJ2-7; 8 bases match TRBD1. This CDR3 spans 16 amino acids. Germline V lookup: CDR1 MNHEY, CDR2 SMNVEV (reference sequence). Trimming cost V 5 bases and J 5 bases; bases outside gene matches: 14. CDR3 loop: CASSLGQGAPGHEQYF. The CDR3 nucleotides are TGTGCCAGCAGTCTTGGTCAGGGGGCGCCGGGCCACGAGCAGTACTTC.

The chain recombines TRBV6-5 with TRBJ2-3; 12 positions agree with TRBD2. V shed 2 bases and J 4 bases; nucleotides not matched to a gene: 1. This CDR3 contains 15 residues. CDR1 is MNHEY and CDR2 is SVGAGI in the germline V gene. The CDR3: CASSYASGGADTQYF. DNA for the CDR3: TGTGCCAGCAGTTACGCTAGCGGGGGGGCAGATACGCAGTATTTT.